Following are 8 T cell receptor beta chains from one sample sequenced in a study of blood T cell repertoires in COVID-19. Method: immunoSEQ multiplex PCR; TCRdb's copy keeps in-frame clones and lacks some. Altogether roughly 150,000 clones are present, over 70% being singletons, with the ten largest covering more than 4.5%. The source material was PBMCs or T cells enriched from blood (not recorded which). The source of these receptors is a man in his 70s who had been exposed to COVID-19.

CDR3 nucleotide sequence: TGTGCCAGCAAGAAGACAGGGAACGCAGATACGCAGTATTTT. Protein product: CASKKTGNADTQYF. The chain recombines TRBV2 with TRBJ2-3; 7 positions match TRBD1. The CDR3 spans 14 residues. The germline V gene encodes CDR1 SNHLY and CDR2 FYNNEI. J was trimmed by 4 bases and V by 7 bases; bases with no gene match: 8.

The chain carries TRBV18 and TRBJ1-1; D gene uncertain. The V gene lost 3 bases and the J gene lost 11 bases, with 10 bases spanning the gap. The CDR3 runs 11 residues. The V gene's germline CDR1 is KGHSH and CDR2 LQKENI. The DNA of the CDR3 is TGTGCCAGCTCACCTCAGCAGGTGGCTTTCTTT. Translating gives CASSPQQVAFF.

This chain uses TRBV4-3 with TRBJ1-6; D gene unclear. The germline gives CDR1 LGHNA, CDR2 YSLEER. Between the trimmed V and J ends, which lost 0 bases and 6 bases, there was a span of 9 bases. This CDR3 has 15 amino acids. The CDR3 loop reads CASSQDYSRNSPLHF. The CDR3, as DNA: TGCGCCAGCAGCCAAGATTACAGCCGTAATTCACCCCTCCACTTT.

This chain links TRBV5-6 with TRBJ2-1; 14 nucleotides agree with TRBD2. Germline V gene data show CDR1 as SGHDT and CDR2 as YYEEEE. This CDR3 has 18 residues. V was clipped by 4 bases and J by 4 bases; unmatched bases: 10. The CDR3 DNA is TGTGCCAGCAGCCCCCAGACTAGCGGGGGGGCCCTATACAATGAGCAGTTCTTC. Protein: CASSPQTSGGALYNEQFF.

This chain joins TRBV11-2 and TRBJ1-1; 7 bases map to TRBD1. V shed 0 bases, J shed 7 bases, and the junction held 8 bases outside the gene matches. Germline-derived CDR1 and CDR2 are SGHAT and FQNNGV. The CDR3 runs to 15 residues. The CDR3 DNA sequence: TGTGCCAGCAGCTTAGATCAATTGGGGACAGTTGAAGCTTTCTTT. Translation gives CASSLDQLGTVEAFF.

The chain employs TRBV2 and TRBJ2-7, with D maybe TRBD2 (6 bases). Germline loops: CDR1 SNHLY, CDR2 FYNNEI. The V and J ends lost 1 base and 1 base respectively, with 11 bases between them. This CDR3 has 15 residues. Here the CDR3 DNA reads TGTGCCAGCAGTGAAGGTGTACTAGCTTCCTACGAGCAGTACTTC. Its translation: CASSEGVLASYEQYF. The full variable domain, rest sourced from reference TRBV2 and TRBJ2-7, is EPEVTQTPSHQVTQMGQEVILRCVPISNHLYFYWYRQILGQKVEFLVSFYNNEISEKSEIFDDQFSVERPDGSNFTLKIRSTKLEDSAMYFCASSEGVLASYEQYFGPGTRLTVT.

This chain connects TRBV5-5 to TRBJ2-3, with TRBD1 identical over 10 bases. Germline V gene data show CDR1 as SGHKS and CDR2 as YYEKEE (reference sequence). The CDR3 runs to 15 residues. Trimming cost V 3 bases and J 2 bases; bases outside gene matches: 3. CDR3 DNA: TGTGCCAGCAGCTACCGACAGGGGGCCACAGATACGCAGTATTTT. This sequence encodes CASSYRQGATDTQYF.

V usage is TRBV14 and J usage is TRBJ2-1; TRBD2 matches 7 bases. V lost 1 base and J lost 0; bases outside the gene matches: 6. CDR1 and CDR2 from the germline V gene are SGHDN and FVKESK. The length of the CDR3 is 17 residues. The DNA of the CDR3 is TGTGCCAGCAGCCAAGGGAGGTCTAGCGGCTCCTACAATGAGCAGTTCTTC. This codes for CASSQGRSSGSYNEQFF.